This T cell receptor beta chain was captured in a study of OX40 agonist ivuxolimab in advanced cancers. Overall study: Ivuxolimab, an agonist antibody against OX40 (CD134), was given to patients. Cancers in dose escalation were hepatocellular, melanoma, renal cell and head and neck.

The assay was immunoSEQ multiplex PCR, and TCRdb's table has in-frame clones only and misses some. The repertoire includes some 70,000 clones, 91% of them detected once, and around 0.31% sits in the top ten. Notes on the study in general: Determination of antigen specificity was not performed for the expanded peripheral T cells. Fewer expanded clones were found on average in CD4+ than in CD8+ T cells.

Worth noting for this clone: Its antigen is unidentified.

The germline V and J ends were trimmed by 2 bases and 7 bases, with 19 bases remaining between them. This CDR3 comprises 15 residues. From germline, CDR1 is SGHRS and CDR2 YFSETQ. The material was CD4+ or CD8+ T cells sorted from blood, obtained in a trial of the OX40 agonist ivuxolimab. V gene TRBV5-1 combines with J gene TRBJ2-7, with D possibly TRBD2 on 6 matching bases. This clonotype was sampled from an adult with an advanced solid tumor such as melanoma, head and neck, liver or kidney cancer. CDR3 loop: CASSLPGTSPTEQYF. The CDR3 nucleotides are TGCGCCAGCAGCTTACCCGGGACTTCCCCGACAGAGCAGTACTTC.